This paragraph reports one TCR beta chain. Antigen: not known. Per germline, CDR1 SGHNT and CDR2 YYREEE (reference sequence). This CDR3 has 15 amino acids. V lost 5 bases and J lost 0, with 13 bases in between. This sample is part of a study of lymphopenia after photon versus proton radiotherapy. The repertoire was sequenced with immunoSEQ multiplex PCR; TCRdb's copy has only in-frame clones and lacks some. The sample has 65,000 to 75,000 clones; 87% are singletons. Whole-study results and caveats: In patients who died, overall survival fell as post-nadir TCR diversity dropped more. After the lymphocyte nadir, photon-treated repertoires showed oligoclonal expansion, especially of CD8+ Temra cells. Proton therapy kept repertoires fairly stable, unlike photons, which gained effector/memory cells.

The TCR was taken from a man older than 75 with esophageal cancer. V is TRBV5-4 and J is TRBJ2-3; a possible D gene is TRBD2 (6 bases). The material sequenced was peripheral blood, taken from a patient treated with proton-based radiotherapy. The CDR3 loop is CASRTGTSSTDTQYF. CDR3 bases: TGTGCCAGCAGGACCGGGACTTCAAGCACAGATACGCAGTATTTT.